This T cell receptor (beta chain) comes out of a study of blood T cells in healthy people across ages. The use of a sample-barcoded 5' primer and a J-beta primer mix characterized a second PCR of roughly 7 to 11 cycles. From the 5' RACE reads, TCRdb called clonotypes with MiXCR, one entry per CDR3 protein. The repertoire holds around 690,000 distinct CDR3 sequences, approximately 59% seen once, with around 37% in the top ten. There are a few counts of this clonotype. Its antigen is unknown. Germline lookup yields CDR1 SGHRS and CDR2 YFSETQ. V was cut by 1 base and J by 2 bases, with 12 bases left in between. The length of the CDR3 is 15 residues. General study results and limits: Total diversity from one million sequenced T cells was likely underestimated.

Sample: blood. The rearrangement joins TRBV5-1 to TRBJ2-5; the D is unclear. This receptor was identified in a man between 60 and 75 years old in good health. In nucleotides, the CDR3 is TGCGCCAGCAGCTTGAGGACCAGGCGTCAAGAGACCCAGTACTTC. This gives the protein CASSLRTRRQETQYF.